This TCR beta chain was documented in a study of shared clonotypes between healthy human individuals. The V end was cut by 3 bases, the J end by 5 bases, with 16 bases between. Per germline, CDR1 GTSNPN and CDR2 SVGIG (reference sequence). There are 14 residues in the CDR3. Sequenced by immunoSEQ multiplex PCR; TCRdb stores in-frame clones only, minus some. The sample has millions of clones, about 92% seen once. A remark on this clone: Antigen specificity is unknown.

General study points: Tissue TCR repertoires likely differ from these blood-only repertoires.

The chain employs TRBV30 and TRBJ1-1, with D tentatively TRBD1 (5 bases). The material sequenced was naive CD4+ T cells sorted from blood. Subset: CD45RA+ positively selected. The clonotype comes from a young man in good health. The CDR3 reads CAWSDTSRGTEAFF. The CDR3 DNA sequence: TGTGCCTGGAGCGATACTTCCCGGGGGACTGAAGCTTTCTTT.